This TCR beta chain originates from a study of cytomegalovirus exposure and HLA in healthy donors (dated by TCRdb to about 2017). For the wider study: An earlier analysis of some 620 of the donors reported 276 Gb of sequence data and 95 million to 130 million unique TCR beta sequences obtained from about 200 million T cells. Approximately 300 gigabases of sequencing data and tens of millions of unique TCR sequences made up an early release that covered about 640 HLA-typed donors. Of the roughly 410 genotyped donors, approximately 81% were placed in the genetic ancestry cluster associated with self-reported Caucasian donors. The study aimed to test whether signatures of past pathogen exposure could be identified by cataloging public T cell receptors. The study used immunosequencing to profile the T cell repertoires of hundreds of subjects and linked those repertoires to cytomegalovirus serostatus. Besides the first cohort of more than 650 subjects, a separate validation cohort made up of about 120 different subjects was used. To predict cytomegalovirus infection status, the study combined high-throughput TCR immunosequencing, statistical association of individual TCRs with disease status, and machine learning. A later analysis re-analyzed previously published TCR beta repertoires from 550 to 700 donors and added high-resolution HLA genotyping to study TCR occurrence patterns. In the later analysis, no new phenotypic data were used to find candidate immune exposures; instead, reliance was placed on TCR beta sequences and their occurrence across donors. To decide whether each TCR beta V gene segment behaved as functional or pseudogenic, an earlier analysis of some 580 of the donors relied on high-throughput TCR beta sequencing. Donor age, sex, ethnicity and CMV serostatus were compiled together with the repertoire data. Genome-wide SNP genotypes for about 55% of the 666 donors were used in a later genetic analysis, which treated that subset as a discovery cohort. All discovery cohort repertoires had been generated using a single sequencing platform. Class I and class II HLA loci were covered by the typing at four-digit resolution. Typing coverage varied by locus: about 620-640 donors for A, B, C, DRB1 and DQB1; roughly 500 for DQA1; around 570 for DPA1; roughly 450 for DPB1. Four or five DR-DQ haplotypes were treated as single units for association and clustering because of strong linkage in the cohort. Across 300 to 400 genotyped donors of the cohort, an average of approximately 240,000 unique TCR beta nucleotide sequences per donor were sequenced, and approximately 17% of those sequences were non-productive.

Libraries were built with the immunoSEQ multiplex PCR assay. For the multiplex PCR, a mixture combining 60 forward primers for TCR Vbeta segments and 13 reverse primers for TCR Jbeta segments was used. The CDR3 region of rearranged TCR beta genes was amplified from genomic DNA with a multiplex PCR assay. The Illumina HiSeq System was used to sequence the amplified TCR beta libraries as 87-base-pair reads. Processing in the source paper ran as follows. In a later analysis, approximately 74 million unique TCR beta chains were counted across the 500 to 850 repertoires, and roughly 10 million of these chains were shared by at least two donors. A nearest-neighbor algorithm error-corrected the raw reads and collapsed the reads into unique sequences, merging closely related sequences to remove PCR and sequencing errors. To assign V, D and J gene segments, CDR3 sequences were aligned to IMGT reference sequences. For a sequence to be retained, at least a six-nucleotide match to both a V gene segment and a J gene segment was required. A rearrangement counted as productive if the CDR3 had no stop codons and remained in frame with V and J, and every other rearrangement counted as non-productive. CDR3 was defined according to IMGT convention as the region running from the second conserved V-encoded cysteine to the conserved J-encoded phenylalanine. The earlier analysis of fewer than 750 of the donors excluded sequences that lacked an unambiguous match to a single V gene segment. In an earlier analysis of approximately 560 of the donors, a V segment was called functional when productive rearrangements were above 56.7%, and segregating when the standard deviation between donors exceeded 5%. A statistical classification framework was built to diagnose cytomegalovirus status from the catalog of TCR beta chain sequences. In a later analysis, TCR nucleotide sequences were compared against IMGT/GENE-DB human TR gene sequences so that V and J genes could be assigned. The TCRdist pipeline was used in a later analysis to assign CDR3 sequences and most-parsimonious VDJ recombination scenarios. In a later analysis, every TCR beta chain was defined by the combination of its CDR3 amino acid sequence and its V-gene family, and reads without a unique V-gene family were dropped. In a later analysis, several hundred highly shared, low-generation-probability nucleotide sequences were removed to address suspected cross-contamination and a sequencing artifact. A later analysis calculated a clonal expansion index for each public chain from normalized within-repertoire ranks of inferred template counts. Generation probabilities in a later analysis came from a VDJ recombination model fitted to out-of-frame rearrangements, and those results were checked against IGoR. A later analysis scored TCR-TCR, TCR-HLA and TCR-CMV co-occurrence with hypergeometric tests, applying a repertoire-size bias correction to TCR pairs. A later analysis estimated false discovery rates by permuting HLA or CMV assignments 20 times. In a later analysis, co-occurring TCRs were grouped with DBSCAN, and TCRdist sequence similarity was added when clustering was performed within HLA-allele-positive subsets. For co-occurrence clustering, repertoires with fewer than 30,000 or more than 120,000 public chains were excluded, along with about five repertoires with anomalous nucleotide sharing. Drawn from immuneACCESS, this table holds only the in-frame rearrangements with V and J called that TCRdb kept. Clones are partly lost; checked studies trace under half to an unresolved V gene and leave the rest unexplained. V and J calls and clone size come straight from that table; D and trimming were deduced from the DNA. This sample is represented by 95,000 to 150,000 clones; 81% of them were singletons. Around 4% of the sample is in the top ten clones.

For this chain, trimming is 6 bases at the V end and 3 bases at the J end, and the number of junction bases without a gene match is 4. From cysteine to phenylalanine, the CDR3 is 16 amino acids long. This entry keeps only the CDR3 DNA: 48 bases, framed from base 1. For CDR1 and CDR2, the germline V gene (reference sequence) lists SEHNR and FQNEAQ. Broader findings and caveats from the paper: It was suggested by the authors that the approach could potentially be generalized to other disease states and immunological phenotypes. A later analysis associated 16,951 TCR beta sequences with specific HLA alleles at a false discovery rate of 0.05. A later genetic analysis associated a missense DCLRE1C variant with V-gene and J-gene trimming of TCR beta chains, and an independent cohort replicated the association. An earlier analysis of some 590 of the donors showed that most TCR beta V segments appeared in productive rearrangements either about 87% or about 30% of the time, which broadly matched IMGT annotations. Most CMV-associated TCR beta chains appeared to be HLA-restricted in a later analysis, and the HLA associations seemed to be driven largely by CMV exposure. The classifier was reported to diagnose cytomegalovirus status with high specificity and sensitivity in both the original and validation cohorts. The earlier analysis of about 600 of the donors excluded roughly 17 rarely observed V segments, including chromosome 9 orphons, because counts were too low. In a later analysis, HLA-associated TCR beta chains were found to be more clonally expanded and to have lower generation probabilities than equally common non-associated chains. Only TCR beta chains were sequenced in this cohort, and the absence of alpha or paired-chain data limited detectable features. In vitro tests confirmed that three of the cytomegalovirus-associated TCR beta chains recognize cytomegalovirus antigens. In the study, about 150 TCR beta chains were listed as associated with cytomegalovirus. In a later analysis, the rate of TCR association differed among HLA loci, with DRB1 alleles having the most associated TCRs and HLA-C alleles having the fewest. A further reported finding was that TCR beta sequences accurately predicted the HLA-A and HLA-B alleles for most subjects in the first cohort. Most TCR sequences were seen in very few donors, while some public TCRs were found in many individuals. Immune exposure information for the cohort was limited to CMV serostatus. The sequencing pipeline was judged likely to have produced a cluster of highly shared sequence variants as a technical artifact. Presence/absence analyses assumed roughly uniform sequencing depth across donors, an assumption that may not hold. In a later analysis, several top co-occurrence clusters were reported to appear linked to parvovirus B19, influenza, CMV and Epstein-Barr virus. Strong co-occurrence of HLA alleles, especially DR and DQ, made assigning TCR associations to individual alleles difficult. Because HLA typing was missing for some donors at each locus, association tests included only the typed subset. Linkage disequilibrium might explain the correlated functional status among segregating V segments, but an unknown experimental factor could not be excluded. Because the 87-base-pair reads could not distinguish some IMGT-functional V segments, including TRBV6-2 and TRBV6-3, those segments were excluded. Compared with the approximately 670-donor mean, donors in an Asian-associated ancestry cluster had fewer N-insertions in productive TCRs, according to a later genetic analysis.

This clone was seen only a few times. Its antigen specificity is not known. Base quality data are lacking; no much larger clone is found one base away. The cohort comprised approximately 700 healthy bone marrow donors. At the time of sampling, all cohort members were nominally healthy, though unrecorded immune exposures were likely present. The donor was CMV seropositive and was included in the group of 250 to 350 seropositive cohort members. A peripheral blood sample was provided by each donor, and peripheral blood mononuclear cells were used for TCR beta sequencing. The Qiagen DNeasy Blood Extraction Kit was used to extract genomic DNA from the blood cell samples.

This clonotype originated in a man younger than 35 in good health and CMV-seropositive. The V and J genes are TRBV7-9 and TRBJ2-3; TRBD2 matches 15 bases in the middle. Sequencing was performed on PBMCs. The DNA sequence follows: TGTGCCAGCAGTTGGACTAGCGGGAGGGCAACAGATACGCAGTATTTT. Translated, this gives CASSWTSGRATDTQYF.